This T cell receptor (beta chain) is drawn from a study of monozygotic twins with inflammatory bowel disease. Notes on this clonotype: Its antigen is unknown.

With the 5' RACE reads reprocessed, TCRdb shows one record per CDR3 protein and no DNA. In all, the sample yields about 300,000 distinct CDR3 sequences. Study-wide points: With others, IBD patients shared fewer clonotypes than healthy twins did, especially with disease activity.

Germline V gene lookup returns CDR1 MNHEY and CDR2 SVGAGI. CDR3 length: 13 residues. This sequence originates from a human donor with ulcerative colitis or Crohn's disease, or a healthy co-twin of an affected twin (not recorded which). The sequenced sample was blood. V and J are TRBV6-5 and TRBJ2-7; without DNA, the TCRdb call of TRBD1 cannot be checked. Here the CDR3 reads CASSYPPTYEQYF.